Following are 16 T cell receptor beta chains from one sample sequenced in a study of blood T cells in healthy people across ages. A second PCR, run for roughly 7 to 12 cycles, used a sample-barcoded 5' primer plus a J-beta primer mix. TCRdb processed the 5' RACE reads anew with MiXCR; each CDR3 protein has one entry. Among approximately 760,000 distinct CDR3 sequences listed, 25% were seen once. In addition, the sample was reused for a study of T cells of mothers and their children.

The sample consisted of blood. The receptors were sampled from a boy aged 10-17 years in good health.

CDR3 protein: CASSYSPRWGAKKNTEAFF. In nucleotides, the CDR3 is TGTGCCAGCAGTTACAGCCCGCGATGGGGGGCGAAGAAGAACACTGAAGCTTTCTTT. The chain carries TRBV6-2 or TRBV6-3 and TRBJ1-1; D might be TRBD1 (6 bases). Trimming removed 2 bases from V and 1 base from J, with 23 bases in between. The CDR3 extends over 19 amino acids. The germline CDR1 and CDR2 sequences are MNHEY and SVGEGT.

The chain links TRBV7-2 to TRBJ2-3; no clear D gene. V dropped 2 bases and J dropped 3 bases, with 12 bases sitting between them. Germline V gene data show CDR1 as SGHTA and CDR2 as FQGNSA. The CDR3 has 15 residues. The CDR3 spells CASSLNPDGTDTQYF. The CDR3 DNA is TGTGCCAGCAGCTTAAACCCCGACGGAACAGATACGCAGTATTTT.

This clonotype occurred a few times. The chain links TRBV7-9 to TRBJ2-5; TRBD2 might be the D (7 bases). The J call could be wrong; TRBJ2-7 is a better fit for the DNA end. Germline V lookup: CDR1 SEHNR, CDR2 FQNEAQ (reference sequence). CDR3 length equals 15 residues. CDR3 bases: TGTGCCAGCAGCCCAACCTCGGGGGAGGGGGACGAGCAGTACTTC. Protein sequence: CASSPTSGEGDEQYF.

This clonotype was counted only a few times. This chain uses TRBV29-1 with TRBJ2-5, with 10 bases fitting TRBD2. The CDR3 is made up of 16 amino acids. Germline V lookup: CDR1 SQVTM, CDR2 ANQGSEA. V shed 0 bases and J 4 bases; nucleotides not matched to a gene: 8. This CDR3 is CSVEDLSSGSRETQYF. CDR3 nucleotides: TGCAGCGTTGAAGATCTCTCTAGCGGGAGTCGAGAGACCCAGTACTTC.

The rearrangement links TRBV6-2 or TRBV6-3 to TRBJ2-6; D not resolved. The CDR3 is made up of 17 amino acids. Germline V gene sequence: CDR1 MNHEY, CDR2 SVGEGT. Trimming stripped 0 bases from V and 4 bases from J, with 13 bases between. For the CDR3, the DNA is TGTGCCAGCAGTTACTCCGGCTGGGCAGAAGGGGCCAACGTCCTGACTTTC. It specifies CASSYSGWAEGANVLTF.

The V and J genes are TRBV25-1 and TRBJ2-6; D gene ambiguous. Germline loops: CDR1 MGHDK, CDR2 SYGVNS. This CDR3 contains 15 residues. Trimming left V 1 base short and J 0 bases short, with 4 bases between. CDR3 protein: CASSEFVSGANVLTF. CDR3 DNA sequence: TGTGCCAGCAGTGAATTTGTCTCTGGGGCCAACGTCCTGACTTTC. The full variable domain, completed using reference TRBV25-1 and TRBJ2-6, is EADIYQTPRYLVIGTGKKITLECSQTMGHDKMYWYQQDPGMELHLIHYSYGVNSTEKGDLSSESTVSRIRTEHFPLTLESARPSHTSQYLCASSEFVSGANVLTFGAGSRLTVL.

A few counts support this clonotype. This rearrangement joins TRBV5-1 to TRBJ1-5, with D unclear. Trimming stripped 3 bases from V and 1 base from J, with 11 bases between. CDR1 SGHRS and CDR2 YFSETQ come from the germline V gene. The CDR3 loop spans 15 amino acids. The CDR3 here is CASSSSGMSNQPQHF. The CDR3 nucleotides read TGCGCCAGCAGCTCCTCGGGTATGAGCAATCAGCCCCAGCATTTT.

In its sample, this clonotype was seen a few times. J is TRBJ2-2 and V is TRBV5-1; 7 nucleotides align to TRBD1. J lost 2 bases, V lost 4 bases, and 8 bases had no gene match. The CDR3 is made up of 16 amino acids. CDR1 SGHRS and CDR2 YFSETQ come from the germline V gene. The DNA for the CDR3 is TGCGCCAGCAGCCCTTACAGGGGAAGTAACACCGGGGAGCTGTTTTTT. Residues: CASSPYRGSNTGELFF.

CDR3 DNA sequence: TGTGCCACCTCCCTCCCTCCCGGGACAGGGTATACAGATACGCAGTATTTT. This codes for CATSLPPGTGYTDTQYF. The V and J genes are TRBV5-6 and TRBJ2-3; 9 bases are shared with TRBD1. CDR3 length: 17 residues. CDR1 is SGHDT, CDR2 YYEEEE, per germline. Trimming removed 9 bases from V and 3 bases from J; junction bases left unmatched: 17.

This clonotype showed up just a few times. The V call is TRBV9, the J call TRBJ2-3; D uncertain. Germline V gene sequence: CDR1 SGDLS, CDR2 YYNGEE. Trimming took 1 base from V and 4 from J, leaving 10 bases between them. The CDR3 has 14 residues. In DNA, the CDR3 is TGTGCCAGCAGCGTATTGACACACGCAGATACGCAGTATTTT. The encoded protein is CASSVLTHADTQYF.

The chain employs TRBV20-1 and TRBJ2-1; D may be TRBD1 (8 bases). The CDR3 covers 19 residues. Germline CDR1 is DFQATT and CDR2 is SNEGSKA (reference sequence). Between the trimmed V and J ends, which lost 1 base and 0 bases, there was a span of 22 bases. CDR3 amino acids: CSARGQGRGVSISYNEQFF. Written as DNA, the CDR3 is TGCAGTGCTAGAGGACAGGGGAGGGGGGTTTCCATCTCCTACAATGAGCAGTTCTTC.

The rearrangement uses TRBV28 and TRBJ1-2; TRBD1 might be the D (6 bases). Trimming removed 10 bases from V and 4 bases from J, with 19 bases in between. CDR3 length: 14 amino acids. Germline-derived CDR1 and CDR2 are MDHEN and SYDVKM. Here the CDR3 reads CAILPGGPFYGYTF. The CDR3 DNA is TGTGCCATCCTTCCGGGGGGGCCGTTCTATGGCTACACCTTC.

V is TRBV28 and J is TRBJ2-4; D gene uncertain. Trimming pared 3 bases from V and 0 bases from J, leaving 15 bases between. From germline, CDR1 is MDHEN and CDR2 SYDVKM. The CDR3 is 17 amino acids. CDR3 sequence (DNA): TGTGCCAGCAGTTTGGCCACAGTGGGGATAGCCAAAAACATTCAGTACTTC. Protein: CASSLATVGIAKNIQYF.

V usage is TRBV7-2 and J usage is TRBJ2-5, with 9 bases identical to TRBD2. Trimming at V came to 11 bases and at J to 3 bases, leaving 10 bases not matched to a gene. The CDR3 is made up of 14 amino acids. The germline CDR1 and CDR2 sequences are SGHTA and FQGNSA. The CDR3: CAGSVAGEEETQYF. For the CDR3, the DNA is TGTGCCGGGTCAGTAGCGGGAGAAGAAGAGACCCAGTACTTC.

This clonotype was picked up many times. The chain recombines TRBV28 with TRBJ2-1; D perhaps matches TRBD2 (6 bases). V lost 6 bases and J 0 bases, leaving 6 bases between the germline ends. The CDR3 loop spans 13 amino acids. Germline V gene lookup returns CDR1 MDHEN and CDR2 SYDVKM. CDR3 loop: CASRRDSYNEQFF. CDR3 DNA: TGTGCCAGCAGGCGGGACTCCTACAATGAGCAGTTCTTC.

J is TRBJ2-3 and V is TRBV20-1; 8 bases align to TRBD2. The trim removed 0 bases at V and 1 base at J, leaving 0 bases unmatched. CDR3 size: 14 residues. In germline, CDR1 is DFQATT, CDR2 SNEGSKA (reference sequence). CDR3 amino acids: CSARDGRGTDTQYF. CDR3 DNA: TGCAGTGCTAGAGACGGGAGGGGCACAGATACGCAGTATTTT.